This TCR beta chain is from a study of control samples from healthy donors and cancer patients (dated by TCRdb to 2020 to 2022). Looking up the germline V gene yields CDR1 SNHLY and CDR2 FYNNEI. V is clipped by 7 bases and J by 5 bases, and the sequence between their germline boundaries is 9 bases long. There are 12 amino acids in the CDR3, from cysteine to phenylalanine inclusive. The retained sequence is limited to the CDR3, 36 bases, with the frame set at the first base. Library preparation used the immunoSEQ multiplex PCR assay. What TCRdb holds here is the immuneACCESS table cut down to in-frame rearrangements. Part of the clones is not present; checked against another copy, under half of the missing clones reflect an unresolved V gene, and the others are unexplained. The sample data list about 100,000 clones, and roughly 89% of these were observed just once. The top ten clonotypes cover about 2.9% of the sample.

Points on this clone: Which antigen it targets is not known. Per-base qualities were not stored, and no clone one base away is much larger.

The V and J genes are TRBV2 and TRBJ1-5; the D gene lacks a confident call. The sequence was collected from a human donor in good health. The donor label of this sample is uncertain. What was sequenced was blood. The nucleotide sequence reads TGTGCCAGCAATATTTTATATCAGCCCCAGCATTTT. It translates as CASNILYQPQHF.